This T cell receptor beta chain was recovered during a study of cytomegalovirus exposure and HLA in healthy donors (dated by TCRdb to 2016 to 2017). General notes on the study: A later analysis indicated that the 110 or so validation repertoires were generated on the platform also employed for the 666 repertoires of the first cohort. The study aimed to test whether signatures of past pathogen exposure could be identified by cataloging public T cell receptors. A separate validation cohort of about 110 different subjects was used in addition to the approximately 640-subject first cohort. High-throughput TCR immunosequencing, statistical association of individual TCRs with disease status, and machine learning were combined to predict cytomegalovirus infection status. Study-level results and caveats: Most TCR sequences were observed very rarely across donors, whereas some public TCRs were present in many individuals. A few of the identified cytomegalovirus-associated TCR beta chains were confirmed in vitro to be specific for cytomegalovirus antigens. Of the cluster scores, 85% to 95% were above 0 in a later analysis, which found that TCRs clustered in the first cohort also tended to co-occur in the 120 validation repertoires. Cytomegalovirus status was reported to be diagnosed by the classifier with high specificity and sensitivity in both the original and validation cohorts. It was suggested by the authors that the approach could potentially be generalized to other disease states and immunological phenotypes. The study gave a list of over 150 TCR beta chains associated with cytomegalovirus. A later analysis lacked HLA typing for the validation cohort, so it scored co-occurrence in that cohort across all 110 or so repertoires.

Details on this clone: Its target antigen remains unknown. No much larger clone exists at a distance of one base, and base qualities are not known.

Library preparation employed the immunoSEQ multiplex PCR assay. As for how the authors treated the data: A statistical classification framework was developed to diagnose cytomegalovirus status using the catalog of TCR beta chain sequences. Drawn from immuneACCESS, this table holds only the in-frame rearrangements with V and J called that TCRdb kept. Clones are partly lost; checked studies trace under half to an unresolved V gene and leave the rest unexplained. V, J and clone size derive from that table, while D and trimming were established from the DNA sequence. The sample table records 200,000 to 300,000 clones; roughly 91% of these occur just once. The biggest ten clones account for 3% to 3.5% of the sample. A distance of 7 bases separates the germline ends of V and J, which lose 1 base and 1 base respectively. The CDR3, cysteine through phenylalanine, is 14 amino acids long. Only the CDR3 portion is preserved as DNA: 42 bases, with reading frame beginning at the first base. Taken from the germline V gene (reference sequence), the CDR1 and CDR2 loops are PRHDT and FYEKMQ.

The donors belonged to the validation cohort of approximately 130 subjects, which was separate from the approximately 700-subject first cohort. This chain is built from TRBV13 and TRBJ1-1; confidence is insufficient to name the D gene. The sequencing input was PBMCs. The receptor comes from a woman in her twenties or thirties in good health and CMV-seronegative. In nucleotides, the sequence is TGTGCCAGCAGCTTAGCCCTCGCGAACACTGAAGCTTTCTTT. Its coded protein is CASSLALANTEAFF.